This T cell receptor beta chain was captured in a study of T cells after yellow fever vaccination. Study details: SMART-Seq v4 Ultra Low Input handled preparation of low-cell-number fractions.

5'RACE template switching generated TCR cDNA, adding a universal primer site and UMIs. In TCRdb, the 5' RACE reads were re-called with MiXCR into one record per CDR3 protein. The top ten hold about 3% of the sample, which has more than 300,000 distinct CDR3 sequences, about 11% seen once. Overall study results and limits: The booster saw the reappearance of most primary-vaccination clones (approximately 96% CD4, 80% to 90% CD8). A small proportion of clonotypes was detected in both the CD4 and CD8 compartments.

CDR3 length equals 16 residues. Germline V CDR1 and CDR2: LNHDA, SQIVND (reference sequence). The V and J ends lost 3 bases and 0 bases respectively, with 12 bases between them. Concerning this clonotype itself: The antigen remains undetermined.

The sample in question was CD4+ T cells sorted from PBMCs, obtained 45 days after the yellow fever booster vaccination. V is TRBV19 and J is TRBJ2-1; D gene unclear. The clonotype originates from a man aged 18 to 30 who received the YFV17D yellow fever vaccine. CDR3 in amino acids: CASSIEAYSSYNEQFF. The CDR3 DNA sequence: TGTGCCAGTAGTATCGAAGCGTATAGCTCCTACAATGAGCAGTTCTTC. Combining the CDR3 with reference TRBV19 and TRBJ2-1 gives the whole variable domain DGGITQSPKYLFRKEGQNVTLSCEQNLNHDAMYWYRQDPGQGLRLIYYSQIVNDFQKGDIAEGYSVSREKKESFPLTVTSAQKNPTAFYLCASSIEAYSSYNEQFFGPGTRLTVL.